The 17 T cell receptor beta chains below were found in one sample sequenced in a study of T cells in Graves' hyperthyroidism and ophthalmopathy. Amplification targeted TCR beta CDR3 regions from RNA transcripts. TCR CDR3 underwent first-round RT-PCR with the HTBI primer set. Via MiXCR, TCRdb re-called the multiplex PCR reads, giving one row per CDR3 protein. The sample has hundreds of thousands of distinct CDR3 sequences; over 40% are singletons. Sequences were obtained from peripheral blood or thyroid tissue (not recorded which). The receptors were gathered from an adult man with Graves' disease, either hyperthyroidism or ophthalmopathy (not recorded which).

This chain links TRBV7-2 with TRBJ2-2, with a weak D call TRBD1 (6 bases). This CDR3 has 16 residues. CDR1 SGHTA and CDR2 FQGNSA come from the germline V gene. Trimming removed 4 bases from V and 6 bases from J, with 18 bases in between. CDR3 sequence reads: CASSYYRVRSAGELFF. For the CDR3, the DNA is TGTGCCAGCAGCTACTACAGGGTTCGTAGCGCCGGGGAGCTGTTTTTT.

This clonotype was observed a few times. V and J are TRBV3-1 and TRBJ1-2, with 7 bases fitting TRBD1. V shed 8 bases and J 6 bases; nucleotides not matched to a gene: 3. Germline V gene lookup returns CDR1 LGHDT and CDR2 YNNKEL (reference sequence). The CDR3 consists of 11 residues. CDR3: CASYRGNGYTF. CDR3 in DNA: TGTGCCAGCTACAGGGGCAATGGCTACACCTTC.

The rearrangement links TRBV2 to TRBJ1-5; D gene ambiguous. In germline, CDR1 is SNHLY, CDR2 FYNNEI. V was trimmed by 5 bases and J by 3 bases, leaving 11 bases between them. This CDR3 has 14 amino acids. CDR3 nucleotide sequence: TGTGCCAGCAGTTACGACGGAACCAATCAGCCCCAGCATTTT. Translated, it gives CASSYDGTNQPQHF.

This clonotype was seen once. The chain combines TRBV20-1 with TRBJ2-7; 8 bases align to TRBD2. The germline CDR1 and CDR2 sequences are DFQATT and SNEGSKA (reference sequence). This CDR3 has 16 amino acids. Trimming at V came to 5 bases and at J to 1 base, leaving 13 bases not matched to a gene. The DNA of the CDR3 is TGCAGTGCTGGAGGTGGAAAACTAGCGGAGTCCTACGAGCAGTACTTC. It encodes CSAGGGKLAESYEQYF.

About this clonotype itself: The junction does not match germline at one end; this may be a read error. The chain employs TRBV7-2 and TRBJ1-2; D not certain. The CDR3 contains 14 residues. From germline, CDR1 is SGHTA and CDR2 FQGNSA. CDR3 DNA: TGTGCCGGCAGCTCTGCTCGGCCTACTATGGGCTACACCTTC. Translating it yields CAGSSARPTMGYTF.

This clonotype was detected a few times. This sequence joins TRBV5-4 and TRBJ1-2, with D perhaps matching TRBD1 (5 bases). Per germline, CDR1 SGHNT and CDR2 YYREEE (reference sequence). V was shortened by 2 bases and J by 2 bases, with 10 bases between the two germline ends. The CDR3 covers 14 residues. The DNA of the CDR3 is TGTGCCAGCAGCTTTGGGGGACCCAACTATGGCTACACCTTC. This translates into CASSFGGPNYGYTF. Drawing the rest from reference TRBV5-4 and TRBJ1-2, the complete variable domain is ETGVTQSPTHLIKTRGQQVTLRCSSQSGHNTVSWYQQALGQGPQFIFQYYREEENGRGNFPPRFSGLQFPNYSSELNVNALELDDSALYLCASSFGGPNYGYTFGSGTRLTVV.

This clonotype was recorded a few times. This chain connects TRBV11-2 to TRBJ1-2; 8 bases are a match to TRBD1. V shed 5 bases and J 6 bases; nucleotides not matched to a gene: 8. This CDR3 region has 14 residues. Germline CDR1 SGHAT, CDR2 FQNNGV. CDR3 DNA: TGTGCCAGCAGCCACCCAACAGGGGGAAATGGCTACACCTTC. Its protein product is CASSHPTGGNGYTF. Based on the CDR3 plus reference TRBV11-2 and TRBJ1-2, the full variable domain is EAGVAQSPRYKIIEKRQSVAFWCNPISGHATLYWYQQILGQGPKLLIQFQNNGVVDDSQLPKDRFSAERLKGVDSTLKIQPAKLEDSAVYLCASSHPTGGNGYTFGSGTRLTVV.

V gene TRBV7-9 combines with J gene TRBJ2-6, with 7 nucleotides matching TRBD2. Trimming cost V 7 bases and J 1 base; bases outside gene matches: 13. The CDR3 has 18 residues. Per germline, CDR1 SEHNR and CDR2 FQNEAQ (reference sequence). CDR3 nucleotide sequence: TGTGCCAGCAAGCGGGGCCCGGCCCGGGGTTCTGGGGCCAACGTCCTGACTTTC. Its translation is CASKRGPARGSGANVLTF. Based on the CDR3 plus reference TRBV7-9 and TRBJ2-6, the full variable domain is DTGVSQNPRHKITKRGQNVTFRCDPISEHNRLYWYRQTLGQGPEFLTYFQNEAQLEKSRLLSDRFSAERPKGSFSTLEIQRTEQGDSAMYLCASKRGPARGSGANVLTFGAGSRLTVL.

The gene calls are TRBV12-3 or TRBV12-4 and TRBJ1-2; D is unclear. The V gene lost 5 bases and the J gene lost 4 bases, with 8 bases spanning the gap. The CDR3 is 12 residues long. DNA of the CDR3: TGTGCCAGCAGTCCGGACGGCTATGGCTACACCTTC. This translates into CASSPDGYGYTF.

In this sample, this clonotype turned up many times. The chain links TRBV24-1 to TRBJ2-7; either TRBD1 or TRBD2 may fit D (5 bases each). V dropped 3 bases and J dropped 6 bases, with 8 bases sitting between them. This CDR3 is 12 amino acids long. Germline loops: CDR1 KGHDR, CDR2 SFDVKD. The CDR3 DNA reads as TGTGCCACCAGTGATGTGGGGACCGAGCAGTACTTC. Residues: CATSDVGTEQYF.

This chain connects TRBV20-1 to TRBJ2-7, with 11 bases aligning to TRBD2. This CDR3 region has 17 residues. V was clipped by 1 base and J by 0 bases; unmatched bases: 8. Germline assignment: CDR1 DFQATT and CDR2 SNEGSKA (reference sequence). The CDR3 is CSARGTSGGLSSYEQYF. In DNA form, the CDR3 reads TGCAGTGCTAGAGGTACTAGCGGGGGCCTTAGCTCCTACGAGCAGTACTTC.

In its sample, this clonotype was seen many times. V and J are TRBV6-1 and TRBJ1-1; D might be TRBD1 (5 bases). V lost 0 bases and J lost 8, with 10 bases in between. There are 13 residues in the CDR3. CDR1 is MNHNS, CDR2 SASEGT, per germline. CDR3 region: CASSEAFRDEAFF. In DNA, the CDR3 is TGTGCCAGCAGTGAAGCGTTCAGGGACGAAGCTTTCTTT.

This clonotype showed up many times. The genes are TRBV29-1 and TRBJ1-5; TRBD1 matches at 7 bases. After removal of 4 bases from V and 3 bases from J, the junction contained 3 bases not matched to a gene. This CDR3 has 13 amino acids. Germline CDR1 and CDR2: SQVTM and ANQGSEA. As DNA, the CDR3 is TGCAGCGTTGGACAGGGCGTCAATCAGCCCCAGCATTTT. The encoded protein is CSVGQGVNQPQHF. The variable domain in full, completed from reference TRBV29-1 and TRBJ1-5, reads SAVISQKPSRDICQRGTSLTIQCQVDSQVTMMFWYRQQPGQSLTLIATANQGSEATYESGFVIDKFPISRPNLTFSTLTVSNMSPEDSSIYLCSVGQGVNQPQHFGDGTRLSIL.

The sample holds many counts of this clonotype. The chain links TRBV7-2 to TRBJ1-2, with D perhaps TRBD1 (5 bases). The CDR3 totals 14 residues. The V end lost 4 bases, the J end lost 12 bases, and 21 bases lay between the germline ends. Germline V gene data show CDR1 as SGHTA and CDR2 as FQGNSA. In DNA, the CDR3 is TGTGCCAGCAGCTCACCGGGACTGGGGCTGGTCCACACCTTC. Amino acid sequence: CASSSPGLGLVHTF.

In this sample, this clonotype turned up many times. CDR3 loop: CATQNQERGETQYF. CDR3 coding DNA: TGTGCCACCCAAAATCAAGAGCGAGGAGAGACCCAGTACTTC. V gene TRBV15 combines with J gene TRBJ2-5; D uncertain. The germline V and J ends were trimmed by 8 bases and 4 bases, with 17 bases remaining between them. Germline CDR1 reads LNHNV; CDR2 reads YYDKDF (reference sequence). The CDR3 spans 14 residues.

This sequence joins TRBV7-9 and TRBJ2-5, with TRBD2 matching over 9 bases. The trim removed 4 bases at V and 5 bases at J, leaving 8 bases unmatched. From germline, CDR1 is SEHNR and CDR2 FQNEAQ (reference sequence). This CDR3 region has 15 residues. CDR3 DNA: TGTGCCAGCAGCTCATACGGGACTAGCAGGGAGACCCAGTACTTC. Translating it yields CASSSYGTSRETQYF.

The V and J genes are TRBV7-2 and TRBJ1-6, with 9 nucleotides matching TRBD1. Germline V gene sequence: CDR1 SGHTA, CDR2 FQGNSA. V lost 5 bases and J lost 10; bases outside the gene matches: 9. This CDR3 region has 15 residues. The CDR3, as DNA: TGTGCCAGCAGCGCCGACAGGGGGACGAGGTCACCCCTCCACTTT. Amino acid sequence: CASSADRGTRSPLHF.